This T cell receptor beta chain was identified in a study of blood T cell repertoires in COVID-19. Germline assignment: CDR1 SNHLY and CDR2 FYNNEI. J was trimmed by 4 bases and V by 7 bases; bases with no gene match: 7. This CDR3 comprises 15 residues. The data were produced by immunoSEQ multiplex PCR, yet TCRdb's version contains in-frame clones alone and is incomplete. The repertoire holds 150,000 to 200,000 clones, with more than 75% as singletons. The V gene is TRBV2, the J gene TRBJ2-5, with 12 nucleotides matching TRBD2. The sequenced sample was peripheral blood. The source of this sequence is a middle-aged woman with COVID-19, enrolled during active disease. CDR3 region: CASTRLAGAGETQYF. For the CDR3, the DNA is TGTGCCAGCACAAGACTAGCGGGAGCGGGAGAGACCCAGTACTTC.